Below are 13 T cell receptor beta chains sequenced from a single sample in a study of blood T cell repertoires in COVID-19. Libraries were prepared by immunoSEQ multiplex PCR; TCRdb keeps only in-frame clonotypes and omits some of them. The sample lists 110,000 to 150,000 clones; around 82% were seen once. What was sequenced was peripheral blood. These receptors originate from a human donor in a cohort sampled during active COVID-19.

This rearrangement joins TRBV10-3 to TRBJ2-5; 9 nucleotides match TRBD2. With 10 bases clipped from V and 3 bases from J, the junction kept 15 bases outside the gene matches. The germline V gene encodes CDR1 ENHRY and CDR2 SYGVKD. This CDR3 region has 16 residues. The CDR3 is CATQKRELAGKETQYF. The CDR3 region has the DNA TGTGCCACCCAGAAGAGGGAGCTAGCGGGGAAAGAGACCCAGTACTTC.

This chain uses TRBV27 with TRBJ1-6, with TRBD1 matching 9 bases. CDR1 MNHEY and CDR2 SMNVEV come from the germline V gene (reference sequence). The CDR3 covers 18 residues. With V trimmed by 8 bases and J by 4 bases, 15 bases remained unmatched. The CDR3 is CASASGTGQFLYNSPLHF. CDR3 coding DNA: TGTGCCAGCGCCTCCGGGACAGGGCAATTCCTTTATAATTCACCCCTCCACTTT.

The chain combines TRBV12-3 or TRBV12-4 with TRBJ2-7; D ambiguous. The V and J ends lost 0 bases and 2 bases respectively, with 5 bases between them. This CDR3 has 13 amino acids. The CDR3 DNA reads as TGTGCCAGCAGTTTAGCCAGGACCTACGAGCAGTACTTC. Amino acids: CASSLARTYEQYF.

Notes on this clone: The same CDR3 also results from other DNA sequences found in this sample. This chain uses TRBV14 with TRBJ2-7; no reliable D call. The germline V gene encodes CDR1 SGHDN and CDR2 FVKESK. CDR3 length equals 14 residues. Trimming stripped 3 bases from V and 4 bases from J, with 13 bases between. The chain's CDR3 is CASSQGLRNYEQYF. The CDR3, as DNA: TGTGCCAGCAGCCAGGGCCTTAGGAATTACGAGCAGTACTTC.

V is TRBV11-2 and J is TRBJ2-2; 9 bases match TRBD1. J was trimmed by 4 bases and V by 6 bases; bases with no gene match: 6. The CDR3 is 15 amino acids. Germline values: CDR1 SGHAT, CDR2 FQNNGV. The CDR3 DNA sequence: TGTGCCAGCAGTCGGACAGGGGAAAGCACCGGGGAGCTGTTTTTT. It codes for CASSRTGESTGELFF. Full variable domain (rest looked up from reference TRBV11-2 and TRBJ2-2): EAGVAQSPRYKIIEKRQSVAFWCNPISGHATLYWYQQILGQGPKLLIQFQNNGVVDDSQLPKDRFSAERLKGVDSTLKIQPAKLEDSAVYLCASSRTGESTGELFFGEGSRLTVL.

This clone was detected a few times. The chain carries TRBV29-1 and TRBJ2-1; 7 positions agree with TRBD2. The CDR3 runs to 14 residues. The ends lost 7 bases at V and 2 bases at J; junction bases unmatched: 8. Per germline, CDR1 SQVTM and CDR2 ANQGSEA. The CDR3 coding sequence is TGCAGCGATTGGGACGGACTAGCCTACAATGAGCAGTTCTTC. As protein: CSDWDGLAYNEQFF.

The rearrangement uses TRBV5-1 and TRBJ2-2; TRBD1 agrees at 8 bases. The V gene end was trimmed by 4 bases and the J gene end by 7 bases; junction bases not matched to a gene: 6. This CDR3 contains 14 residues. Germline V lookup: CDR1 SGHRS, CDR2 YFSETQ. CDR3 loop: CASSKTGVVGELFF. CDR3 coding DNA: TGCGCCAGCAGCAAGACAGGGGTGGTCGGGGAGCTGTTTTTT.

The rearrangement links TRBV4-1 to TRBJ1-1; 7 bases fit TRBD1. Germline CDR1 reads MGHRA; CDR2 reads YSYEKL. This CDR3 comprises 16 residues. V was pared by 3 bases and J by 4 bases, with 11 bases of the junction left unmatched. The CDR3 loop is CASSHGTGVFSTEAFF. The CDR3 DNA reads as TGCGCCAGCAGCCACGGAACAGGGGTTTTTAGCACTGAAGCTTTCTTT.

This clone was detected once. V and J are TRBV27 and TRBJ2-2; 8 bases are a match to TRBD1. The ends lost 6 bases at V and 1 base at J; junction bases unmatched: 4. CDR1 MNHEY and CDR2 SMNVEV come from the germline V gene (reference sequence). CDR3 length: 15 residues. The CDR3 protein is CASRPGTGNTGELFF. CDR3 DNA: TGTGCCAGCAGACCCGGGACAGGGAACACCGGGGAGCTGTTTTTT.

V and J are TRBV6-2 or TRBV6-3 and TRBJ2-7; TRBD1 aligns across 10 bases. The CDR3 length is 15 residues. V dropped 2 bases and J dropped 3; count of bases not matched to a gene: 4. Looked up from germline, CDR1 is MNHEY and CDR2 is SVGEGT. Written as DNA, the CDR3 is TGTGCCAGCAGTTACGGGAGGACAGGGGGCTACGAGCAGTACTTC. Translated: CASSYGRTGGYEQYF.

The J gene is TRBJ2-1, the V gene TRBV3-1 (or the pseudogene TRBV3-2); 7 bases are shared with TRBD1. Germline CDR1 is LGHDT and CDR2 is YNNKEL (reference sequence). With 6 bases clipped from V and 0 bases from J, the junction kept 8 bases outside the gene matches. This CDR3 spans 16 amino acids. This CDR3 is CASSLGQDSSYNEQFF. For the CDR3, the DNA is TGTGCCAGCAGTCTTGGACAGGACAGCTCCTACAATGAGCAGTTCTTC.

The V call is TRBV27, the J call TRBJ1-5; no clear D. The CDR3 consists of 13 residues. Trimming left V 2 bases short and J 3 bases short, with 5 bases between. Germline CDR1 is MNHEY and CDR2 is SMNVEV (reference sequence). The CDR3 DNA sequence: TGTGCCAGCAGTTTAACTTACAATCAGCCCCAGCATTTT. Residues: CASSLTYNQPQHF.

Comment on this clone: Mismatch with germline at one junction end may stem from a read error. This chain joins TRBV5-1 and TRBJ2-7; 14 bases are a match to TRBD2. This CDR3 spans 17 amino acids. Germline assignment: CDR1 SGHRS and CDR2 YFSETQ. For the CDR3, the DNA is TGCGCCAGCACCTTGGGTGGACTAGCGGGGGGAGCCTACGAGCAGTACTTC. It encodes CASTLGGLAGGAYEQYF.